The 32 T cell receptor beta chains below were found in one sample sequenced in a study of T cell responses to AZD1222 COVID-19 vaccine. Sequenced by immunoSEQ multiplex PCR; TCRdb stores in-frame clones only, minus some. The sample contains 180,000 or so clones, approximately 94% of which appear only once. The specimen was peripheral blood, collected on day 0 of AZD1222 vaccination. The receptors were sampled from an adult in good health.

This clone was found once. V usage is TRBV6-1 and J usage is TRBJ2-2; unclear D gene. V lost 2 bases and J 1 base, leaving 5 bases between the germline ends. CDR3 length: 14 amino acids. The germline V gene has CDR1 MNHNS and CDR2 SASEGT. CDR3 sequence (DNA): TGTGCCAGCAGTGAATTAGGGAACACCGGGGAGCTGTTTTTT. Encoded protein: CASSELGNTGELFF.

This clone has only one observation. The rearrangement links TRBV12-3 or TRBV12-4 to TRBJ2-7; maybe TRBD2 (6 bases). The germline V and J ends were trimmed by 6 bases and 0 bases, with 9 bases remaining between them. The CDR3 runs to 13 residues. For the CDR3, the DNA is TGTGCCAGCAGGGTGACTAGCTCCTACGAGCAGTACTTC. Protein: CASRVTSSYEQYF.

This clone was seen once. Here the CDR3 reads CASSPPGQTQYF. CDR3 DNA: TGCGCCAGCAGCCCCCCCGGCCAGACCCAGTACTTC. This sequence joins TRBV5-1 and TRBJ2-5; D is uncertain. CDR1 and CDR2 from the germline V gene are SGHRS and YFSETQ. CDR3 length: 12 residues. Trimming left V 4 bases short and J 6 bases short, with 10 bases between.

This clone was counted a few times. CDR3: CSARLVGVYNEQFF. CDR3 coding DNA: TGCAGCGCCCGCTTGGTGGGCGTATACAATGAGCAGTTCTTC. V is TRBV29-1 and J is TRBJ2-1; the D is unclear. The CDR3 covers 14 residues. Looked up from germline, CDR1 is SQVTM and CDR2 is ANQGSEA. The ends were cut back, 7 bases at V and 4 bases at J, with 17 bases in the middle.

The genes are TRBV28 and TRBJ2-1, with a possible D match to TRBD2 (5 bases). Germline loops: CDR1 MDHEN, CDR2 SYDVKM. The ends were cut back, 5 bases at V and 6 bases at J, with 20 bases in the middle. The CDR3 has 16 residues. The CDR3 coding sequence is TGTGCCAGCAGTCGGGAAGTGAGACCCCCAGGCAATGAGCAGTTCTTC. Encoded protein: CASSREVRPPGNEQFF.

CDR3 residues: CASSLKGGTGQPQHF. Written as DNA, the CDR3 is TGTGCCAGCAGCTTGAAGGGGGGGACGGGTCAGCCCCAGCATTTT. V usage is TRBV5-5 and J usage is TRBJ1-5; weak D call: TRBD1 (6 bases). Germline CDR1 SGHKS, CDR2 YYEKEE (reference sequence). The CDR3 extends over 15 amino acids. V lost 1 base and J lost 6, with 14 bases in between.

This chain links TRBV12-3 or TRBV12-4 with TRBJ1-1; no clear D gene. The CDR3 is 13 residues long. Between the trimmed V and J ends, which lost 1 base and 10 bases, there was a span of 13 bases. The CDR3 DNA is TGTGCCAGCAGTTTAGTTCCGGCCGGCGGAGCTTTCTTT. Its translation: CASSLVPAGGAFF.

The CDR3, as DNA: TGTGCTAGTGGTCTTGAACAGAACACTGAAGCTTTCTTT. It is translated as CASGLEQNTEAFF. The chain carries TRBV12-5 and TRBJ1-1; unclear D gene. V was pared by 5 bases and J by 1 base, with 8 bases between. CDR1 and CDR2 (germline): LGHNT, FRNRAP. The length of the CDR3 is 13 residues.

The V gene is TRBV2, the J gene TRBJ2-2; D possibly corresponds to TRBD2 (5 bases). Per the germline V gene, CDR1 is SNHLY and CDR2 is FYNNEI. Trimming shortened V by 5 bases and J by 5 bases, and 9 bases separated the two germline ends. The CDR3 totals 13 residues. The CDR3 nucleotides read TGTGCCAGCAGTATCCGAGGGACCGGGGAGCTGTTTTTT. It yields the protein CASSIRGTGELFF. The full variable domain, its missing parts supplied by reference TRBV2 and TRBJ2-2, is EPEVTQTPSHQVTQMGQEVILRCVPISNHLYFYWYRQILGQKVEFLVSFYNNEISEKSEIFDDQFSVERPDGSNFTLKIRSTKLEDSAMYFCASSIRGTGELFFGEGSRLTVL.

The V gene is TRBV30, the J gene TRBJ2-7; D ambiguous. The ends were cut back, 2 bases at V and 7 bases at J, with 12 bases in the middle. Germline CDR1 and CDR2: GTSNPN and SVGIG (reference sequence). This CDR3 has 12 amino acids. CDR3 loop: CAWSTDKVEQYF. CDR3 bases: TGTGCCTGGAGTACAGACAAAGTTGAGCAGTACTTC. Looking up the rest from reference TRBV30 and TRBJ2-7 gives the full variable domain: SQTIHQWPATLVQPVGSPLSLECTVEGTSNPNLYWYRQAAGRGLQLLFYSVGIGQISSEVPQNLSASRPQDRQFILSSKKLLLSDSGFYLCAWSTDKVEQYFGPGTRLTVT.

The rearrangement joins TRBV6-2 or TRBV6-3 to TRBJ1-5, with a possible D match to TRBD1 (5 bases). The germline V gene has CDR1 MNHEY and CDR2 SVGEGT. Trimming removed 2 bases at V and 4 bases at J, with 18 bases between. The CDR3 consists of 17 residues. The CDR3 bases are TGTGCCAGCAGTTACCCGAACAACAGCAGGGCTAATCAGCCCCAGCATTTT. Its translation is CASSYPNNSRANQPQHF.

This chain connects TRBV3-1 (or the pseudogene TRBV3-2) to TRBJ2-4; D is perhaps TRBD2 (6 bases). The V end was cut by 1 base, the J end by 0 bases, with 13 bases between. In germline, CDR1 is LGHDT, CDR2 YNNKEL (reference sequence). The CDR3 runs 17 residues. CDR3 residues: CASSQGGGNLAKNIQYF. CDR3 DNA: TGTGCCAGCAGCCAAGGGGGCGGGAATTTAGCCAAAAACATTCAGTACTTC.

This chain connects TRBV19 to TRBJ1-6; D is unclear. Germline assignment: CDR1 LNHDA and CDR2 SQIVND (reference sequence). The CDR3 runs 14 residues. V lost 8 bases to trimming and J lost 10 bases, with 18 bases between them. The CDR3 loop reads CASRLEVASSPLHF. The CDR3 region has the DNA TGTGCCAGTCGCCTGGAGGTAGCTAGCTCACCCCTCCACTTT.

V is TRBV28 and J is TRBJ1-5, with a weak D call TRBD1 (6 bases). This CDR3 has 18 residues. V was shortened by 3 bases and J by 0 bases, with 18 bases between the two germline ends. CDR1 is MDHEN, CDR2 SYDVKM, per germline. This CDR3 reads CASSFPGNRAYSNQPQHF. The CDR3 DNA follows: TGTGCCAGCAGTTTCCCAGGGAACAGGGCCTATAGCAATCAGCCCCAGCATTTT.

The chain joins TRBV7-9 to TRBJ1-1; TRBD1 might be the D (6 bases). The V and J ends lost 10 bases and 6 bases respectively, with 12 bases between them. CDR3 length: 11 residues. The germline CDR1 and CDR2 sequences are SEHNR and FQNEAQ (reference sequence). CDR3 in amino acids: CATWGAAEAFF. As DNA, the CDR3 is TGTGCCACGTGGGGGGCTGCTGAAGCTTTCTTT. The entire variable domain, with the rest obtained from reference TRBV7-9 and TRBJ1-1, is as follows: DTGVSQNPRHKITKRGQNVTFRCDPISEHNRLYWYRQTLGQGPEFLTYFQNEAQLEKSRLLSDRFSAERPKGSFSTLEIQRTEQGDSAMYLCATWGAAEAFFGQGTRLTVV.

The chain carries TRBV2 and TRBJ1-5, with 9 bases that match TRBD1. Germline V gene lookup returns CDR1 SNHLY and CDR2 FYNNEI. This CDR3 has 14 amino acids. V trimming: 5 bases; J trimming: 7 bases; junction bases outside the gene matches: 6. CDR3 coding DNA: TGTGCCAGCAGTAGGACAGGGGTGACACAGCCCCAGCATTTT. Translation gives CASSRTGVTQPQHF.

The CDR3 sequence: CATSRGTGNTEAFF. CDR3 in DNA: TGTGCCACCAGCAGAGGGACAGGGAACACTGAAGCTTTCTTT. The rearrangement joins TRBV15 to TRBJ1-1; 7 bases line up with TRBD1. V shed 1 base and J 1 base; nucleotides not matched to a gene: 0. Per germline, CDR1 LNHNV and CDR2 YYDKDF (reference sequence). CDR3 size: 14 residues.

The DNA of the CDR3 is TGTGCCAGCTCACCAGGGACGGAACAAGAGACCCAGTACTTC. Residues: CASSPGTEQETQYF. V and J are TRBV18 and TRBJ2-5, with D perhaps being TRBD1 or TRBD2 (5 bases each). Germline V gene data show CDR1 as KGHSH and CDR2 as LQKENI. V was trimmed by 2 bases and J by 2 bases, leaving 9 bases between them. There are 14 residues in the CDR3.

The DNA of the CDR3 is TGTGCCAGCAGTTTCGAGTGGGCGGTGGTCAGCGACGTGGGTGACCCCAATGGCTACACCTTC. It translates to CASSFEWAVVSDVGDPNGYTF. The gene calls are TRBV28 and TRBJ1-2, with D hard to call. Per germline, CDR1 MDHEN and CDR2 SYDVKM. Between the trimmed V and J ends, which lost 3 bases and 6 bases, there was a span of 35 bases. The CDR3 contains 21 residues.

The gene calls are TRBV11-2 and TRBJ2-7; TRBD2 aligns across 8 bases. The ends lost 5 bases at V and 3 bases at J; junction bases unmatched: 6. The CDR3 is 14 amino acids. The germline gives CDR1 SGHAT, CDR2 FQNNGV. CDR3 nucleotides: TGTGCCAGCAGCGGGTTGCGGGAGGTCTACGAGCAGTACTTC. Amino acids: CASSGLREVYEQYF.

The rearrangement links TRBV5-4 to TRBJ2-1, with 11 bases aligning to TRBD2. This CDR3 is built from 16 residues. Germline CDR1 SGHNT, CDR2 YYREEE (reference sequence). V lost 0 bases, J lost 3 bases, and 2 bases stayed unmatched. This CDR3 reads CASSLVAGGIYNEQFF. The CDR3 DNA reads as TGTGCCAGCAGCTTGGTAGCGGGAGGGATCTACAATGAGCAGTTCTTC.

The chain couples TRBV6-5 to TRBJ1-3, with D tentatively TRBD1 (6 bases). Trimming took 10 bases from V and 0 from J, leaving 16 bases between them. This CDR3 region has 15 residues. CDR1 and CDR2 (germline): MNHEY, SVGAGI. CDR3 protein: CATARQGPSGNTIYF. The CDR3 DNA follows: TGTGCCACCGCCAGGCAGGGGCCCTCTGGAAACACCATATATTTT.

The chain combines TRBV2 with TRBJ1-1; TRBD1 matches at 8 bases. With 7 bases clipped from V and 0 bases from J, the junction kept 13 bases outside the gene matches. In germline, CDR1 is SNHLY, CDR2 FYNNEI. The CDR3 is 17 residues long. The CDR3 loop is CASTLQGEALMNTEAFF. DNA of the CDR3: TGTGCCAGCACCCTACAGGGGGAGGCCTTAATGAACACTGAAGCTTTCTTT.

The genes are TRBV6-5 and TRBJ2-1, with D possibly being TRBD2 (5 bases). V lost 4 bases to trimming and J lost 4 bases, with 17 bases between them. The CDR3 runs 16 residues. Germline CDR1 MNHEY, CDR2 SVGAGI. The CDR3 loop reads CASSSTGLGKYNEQFF. For the CDR3, the DNA is TGTGCCAGCAGTTCTACTGGACTTGGGAAGTACAATGAGCAGTTCTTC.

This chain uses TRBV18 with TRBJ1-5; maybe TRBD1 (5 bases). The ends were cut back, 8 bases at V and 6 bases at J, with 17 bases in the middle. The germline CDR1 and CDR2 sequences are KGHSH and LQKENI. CDR3 size: 14 residues. In DNA form, the CDR3 reads TGTGCCAGCCGAACCTCAGGGTCAGGTCAGCCCCAGCATTTT. This translates into CASRTSGSGQPQHF.

This sequence joins TRBV28 and TRBJ1-4; D is undetermined. Germline CDR1 and CDR2: MDHEN and SYDVKM. V shed 6 bases and J shed 0 bases, with 5 bases lying between them. The CDR3 loop spans 13 amino acids. The CDR3 region has the DNA TGTGCCAGCAGCGACGCAACTAATGAAAAACTGTTTTTT. Amino acids: CASSDATNEKLFF.

This clone has a single count. The rearrangement links TRBV29-1 to TRBJ2-3; D remains unclear. Trimming pared 5 bases from V and 4 bases from J, leaving 4 bases between. Germline V gene lookup returns CDR1 SQVTM and CDR2 ANQGSEA. The length of the CDR3 is 10 residues. Here the CDR3 reads CSVWADTQYF. In DNA form, the CDR3 reads TGCAGCGTTTGGGCAGATACGCAGTATTTT.

This clone was detected once. This chain links TRBV5-4 with TRBJ1-2; D is undetermined. V lost 1 base to trimming and J lost 3 bases, with 13 bases between them. The CDR3 is 15 residues long. Germline CDR1 reads SGHNT; CDR2 reads YYREEE (reference sequence). This CDR3 reads CASSLSFFRDYGYTF. CDR3 DNA: TGTGCCAGCAGCTTGAGCTTCTTCCGGGACTATGGCTACACCTTC.

This chain uses TRBV7-9 with TRBJ1-2; D is undetermined. The germline V gene encodes CDR1 SEHNR and CDR2 FQNEAQ (reference sequence). The CDR3 spans 16 residues. V lost 1 base, J lost 7 bases, and 19 bases lay in between. The CDR3 DNA sequence: TGTGCCAGCAGCTTAGGAAGCCCGGGTTGGGCTATTGGCTACACCTTC. Translation gives CASSLGSPGWAIGYTF.

This chain connects TRBV7-6 to TRBJ1-1, with a possible D match to TRBD1 (6 bases). CDR1 SGHVS and CDR2 FNYEAQ come from the germline V gene. Deletions cut 1 base from V and 0 bases from J, with 24 bases between. This CDR3 is 20 amino acids long. DNA of the CDR3: TGTGCCAGCAGCTTAGTTGGATTCGGTGGATCAGGGGCGTTGAACACTGAAGCTTTCTTT. The encoded protein is CASSLVGFGGSGALNTEAFF.

The chain has TRBV27 and TRBJ2-7; 7 positions agree with TRBD1. CDR1 MNHEY and CDR2 SMNVEV come from the germline V gene (reference sequence). The CDR3 extends over 14 amino acids. Trimming removed 3 bases from V and 4 bases from J; junction bases left unmatched: 6. The CDR3 here is CASSLTGNPYEQYF. CDR3 coding DNA: TGTGCCAGCAGTTTGACAGGGAATCCTTACGAGCAGTACTTC.

This clone is a singleton in its sample. The chain has TRBV5-5 and TRBJ2-2; D is unclear. V dropped 7 bases and J dropped 0 bases, with 13 bases sitting between them. The CDR3 spans 15 residues. Germline assignment: CDR1 SGHKS and CDR2 YYEKEE (reference sequence). The CDR3 spells CASRKKGANTGELFF. In DNA form, the CDR3 reads TGTGCCAGCCGTAAAAAGGGTGCGAACACCGGGGAGCTGTTTTTT.